This TCR beta chain was recorded in a study of shared clonotypes between healthy human individuals. Study as a whole: Per donor, three plates held CD4 naive cells, three held CD4 memory, two held CD8 naive and one held CD8 memory. Study conclusions and caveats: The generation probabilities recorded for non-shared clonotypes fell below those of clonotypes shared by all four donors. Rarefaction exposed incomplete sorted-subset sequencing despite large depth.

At a deep level, the assay was run. Clones were read by immunoSEQ multiplex PCR, and TCRdb kept only the in-frame ones, dropping some. The table shows approximately 2.3 million clones, with approximately 95% occurring only once. On this clone itself: Its antigen is not known.

This receptor was taken from a man aged 18 to 29 in good health. Some clones in this sample may be carry-over from other donors' samples. The sequencing input was naive CD4+ T cells from PBMCs. The sample's subset: CD45RA+ positively selected.

In DNA, the CDR3 is TGTGCCAGCAGCTCCTGGACTAGCGCGGGCGGGGAGCTGTTTTTT. Amino acids: CASSSWTSAGGELFF. This chain links TRBV7-2 with TRBJ2-2; 9 bases fit TRBD2. Germline assignment: CDR1 SGHTA and CDR2 FQGNSA. The V segment lost 4 bases and the J segment 7 bases; nucleotides outside the gene matches: 7. This CDR3 comprises 15 residues.